This T cell receptor beta chain derives from a study of blood T cells in healthy people across ages. It was with a sample-barcoded 5' primer and a J-beta primer mix that a second PCR of roughly 7 to 11 cycles was run. TCRdb reprocessed the 5' RACE reads via MiXCR and lists one record per CDR3 protein. The repertoire holds around 1,800,000 distinct CDR3 sequences, with about 39% as singletons. Germline V gene sequence: CDR1 ENHRY, CDR2 SYGVKD. CDR3 length: 12 amino acids. V lost 3 bases and J 4 bases, leaving 1 base between the germline ends. The chain couples TRBV10-3 to TRBJ2-6; the D is unclear. This receptor was identified in a human donor in good health. Material for sequencing was blood. CDR3 sequence: CAISDGANVLTF. The DNA of the CDR3 is TGTGCCATCAGTGACGGGGCCAACGTCCTGACTTTC.